This T cell receptor beta chain was sequenced during a study of neoadjuvant anti-PD-1 for oral cavity cancer. This CDR3 has 14 amino acids. Germline-derived CDR1 and CDR2 are MNHNY and SVGAGI (reference sequence). V was pared by 2 bases and J by 6 bases, with 13 bases between. This clone showed up just a few times. Only in-frame clones appear in the TCRdb table, and some are missing; sequencing was by immunoSEQ multiplex PCR. Of roughly 46,000 clones in the sample, 65% to 80% are singletons; the top ten hold roughly 4.9%. Described time point: after neoadjuvant nivolumab, at surgical resection. Sequenced material: PBMCs, taken after nivolumab (anti-PD-1) treatment. This receptor was taken from a person between 40 and 79 years old with oral cavity squamous cell carcinoma. The chain recombines TRBV6-6 with TRBJ1-1; D not certain. In DNA, the CDR3 is TGTGCCAGCAGTTACGATCTATACGGGCCTGAAGCTTTCTTT. It is translated as CASSYDLYGPEAFF.